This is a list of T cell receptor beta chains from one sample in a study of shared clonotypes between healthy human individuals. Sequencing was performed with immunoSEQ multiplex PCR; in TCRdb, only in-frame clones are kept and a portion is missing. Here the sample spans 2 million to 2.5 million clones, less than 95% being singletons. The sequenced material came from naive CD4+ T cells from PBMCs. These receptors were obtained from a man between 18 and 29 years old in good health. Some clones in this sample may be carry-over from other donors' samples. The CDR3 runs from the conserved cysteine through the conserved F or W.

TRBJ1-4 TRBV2 CASSFSASGKLFF
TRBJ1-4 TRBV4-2 CASSQDPTAANEKLFF
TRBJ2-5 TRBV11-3 CASSRTGTEETQYF
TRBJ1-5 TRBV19 CASSRPGQGANQPQHF
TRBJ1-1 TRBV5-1 CASSLAAGVVNTEAFF
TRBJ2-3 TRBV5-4 CASSLAIGLPTDTQYF
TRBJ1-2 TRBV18 CASSPGQGANYGYTF
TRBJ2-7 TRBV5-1 CASSLDPRLYEQYF
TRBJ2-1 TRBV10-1 CASRPSGQGGYNEQFF
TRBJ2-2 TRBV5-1 CASSPGGQTGKTGELFF
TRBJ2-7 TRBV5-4 CASSKTSGSSYEQYF
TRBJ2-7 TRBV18 CASSGQLGEQYF
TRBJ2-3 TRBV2 CASSRQGPDTQYF
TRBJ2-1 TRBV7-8 CASSSGLAGSYNEQFF
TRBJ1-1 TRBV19 CASSIGLTNTEAFF
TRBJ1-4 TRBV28 CASSPGQVSNEKLFF
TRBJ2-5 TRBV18 CASSRTKTQQETQYF
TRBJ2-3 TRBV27 CASSPTTATSYTQYF
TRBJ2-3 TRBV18 CASSPLADTDTQYF
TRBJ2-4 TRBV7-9 CASSFIAQADIQYF
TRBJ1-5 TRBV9 CASSVGVRDQPQHF
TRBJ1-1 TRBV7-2 CASSFTGGGNTEAFF
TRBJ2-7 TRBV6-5 CASSFPSGPTYEQYF
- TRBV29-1 CSVEKQPSYEQYF
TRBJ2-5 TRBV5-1 CASSFRASGFRTQYF
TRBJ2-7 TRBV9 CASSVSEAGGGEQYF
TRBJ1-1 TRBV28 CASRRDRVGEAFF